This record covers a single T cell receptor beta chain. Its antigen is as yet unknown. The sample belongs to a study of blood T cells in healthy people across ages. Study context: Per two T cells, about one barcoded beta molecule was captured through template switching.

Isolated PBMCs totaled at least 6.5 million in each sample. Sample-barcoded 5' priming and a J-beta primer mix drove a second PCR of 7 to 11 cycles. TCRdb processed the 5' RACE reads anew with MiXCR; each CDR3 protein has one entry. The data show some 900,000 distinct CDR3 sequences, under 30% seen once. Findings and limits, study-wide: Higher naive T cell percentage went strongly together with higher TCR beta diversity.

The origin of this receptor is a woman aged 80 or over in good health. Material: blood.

The CDR3 DNA sequence: TGTGCCATCTGGGGACAGGGGAACACTGAAGCTTTCTTT. Translating gives CAIWGQGNTEAFF. The chain recombines TRBV10-3 with TRBJ1-1, with 9 nucleotides matching TRBD1. Losses at the gene ends were 8 bases for V and 1 base for J; bases not matched to a gene: 2. Germline-derived CDR1 and CDR2 are ENHRY and SYGVKD. The CDR3 totals 13 residues.